Listed below are T cell receptor beta chains from one sample, sequenced in a study of cytomegalovirus exposure and HLA in healthy donors. Sequenced by immunoSEQ multiplex PCR; TCRdb stores in-frame clones only, minus some. The data hold about 120,000 clones, with 74% observed a single time. Input material: PBMCs. These receptors were collected from a woman between 50 and 59 years old in good health and CMV-seropositive. The CDR3 runs from the conserved cysteine through the conserved F or W. A D gene is named only where the DNA matches it firmly. Clone size is shown for a subset of rows, as once, few, many or a class of expanded clone.

length: 16; J: TRBJ2-3; V: TRBV7-9; D: TRBD1; size: few; DNA: TGTGCCAGCAGCTTACTACAAGACAGGGCCGCAGATACGCAGTATTTT; CDR3: CASSLLQDRAADTQYF
length: 14; J: TRBJ2-5; V: TRBV2; D: TRBD1; size: .; DNA: TGTGCCAGCAGTTGGGGACAGCGCGGGGAGACCCAGTACTTC; CDR3: CASSWGQRGETQYF
length: 15; J: TRBJ1-2; V: TRBV27; D: .; size: few; DNA: TGTGCCAGCAGTTTAGGGGACGGGGGAAACTATGGCTACACCTTC; CDR3: CASSLGDGGNYGYTF
length: 16; J: TRBJ1-1; V: TRBV7-9; D: TRBD1; size: .; DNA: TGTGCCAGCAGCGTGACAGGGGGCGCGGTGAACACTGAAGCTTTCTTT; CDR3: CASSVTGGAVNTEAFF
length: 15; J: TRBJ1-1; V: TRBV2; D: .; size: .; DNA: TGTGCCAGCAGTGAAGAAGGGGGGGTGAACACTGAAGCTTTCTTT; CDR3: CASSEEGGVNTEAFF
length: 16; J: TRBJ2-2; V: TRBV2; D: .; size: .; DNA: TGTGCCAGCAGTCCCCGGTTAGCGGTGAACACCGGGGAGCTGTTTTTT; CDR3: CASSPRLAVNTGELFF
length: 15; J: TRBJ2-1; V: TRBV27; D: TRBD2; size: .; DNA: TGTGCCAGCCGAAGCGCGACTAGCGGGAGTAATGAGCAGTTCTTC; CDR3: CASRSATSGSNEQFF
length: 16; J: TRBJ1-2; V: TRBV4-1; D: .; size: once; DNA: TGCGCCAGCAGCCAGGAAGTACAGCAACCTAACTATGGCTACACCTTC; CDR3: CASSQEVQQPNYGYTF
length: 16; J: TRBJ1-5; V: TRBV27; D: TRBD1; size: .; DNA: TGTGCCAGCAGACCGGACAGGGGGCTTGGCAATCAGCCCCAGCATTTT; CDR3: CASRPDRGLGNQPQHF
length: 15; J: TRBJ2-3; V: TRBV7-9; D: .; size: .; DNA: TGTGCCAGCAGCTGGGGAGGGGGGCCCACAGATACGCAGTATTTT; CDR3: CASSWGGGPTDTQYF
length: 14; J: TRBJ2-7; V: TRBV27; D: TRBD2; size: .; DNA: TGTGCCAGCAGTTTATCGTCGGGGGGCTACGAGCAGTACTTC; CDR3: CASSLSSGGYEQYF
length: 14; J: TRBJ1-2; V: TRBV2; D: TRBD1; size: few; DNA: TGTGCCAGCAGGACAGGGTGGGATGGGTATGGCTACACCTTC; CDR3: CASRTGWDGYGYTF
length: 15; J: TRBJ1-2; V: TRBV18; D: .; size: .; DNA: TGTGCCAGCTCACCCTCTCAGGGAAGTAACTATGGCTACACCTTC; CDR3: CASSPSQGSNYGYTF
length: 15; J: TRBJ1-4; V: TRBV4-1; D: TRBD1; size: .; DNA: TGCGCCAGCAGCCCCCGGACAGGGATGGAGGAAAAACTGTTTTTT; CDR3: CASSPRTGMEEKLFF
length: 14; J: TRBJ1-5; V: TRBV6-1; D: TRBD1; size: .; DNA: TGTGCCAGCAGGACCCGGGACAGGCATCAGCCCCAGCATTTT; CDR3: CASRTRDRHQPQHF
length: 14; J: TRBJ2-7; V: TRBV2; D: TRBD1; size: .; DNA: TGTGCCAGCAGCCCTGAGGGACAGCGCTACGAGCAGTACTTC; CDR3: CASSPEGQRYEQYF
length: 13; J: TRBJ2-1; V: TRBV30; D: TRBD2; size: .; DNA: TGTGCCTGGAGTGAAGCGGGATACAATGAGCAGTTCTTC; CDR3: CAWSEAGYNEQFF
length: 15; J: TRBJ2-7; V: TRBV4-1; D: .; size: .; DNA: TGCGCCAGCAGCCAAATAAGTCAGGTCCCCTACGAGCAGTACTTC; CDR3: CASSQISQVPYEQYF
length: 16; J: TRBJ2-3; V: TRBV19; D: TRBD2; size: once; DNA: TGTGCCAGTAGCACGGGGACTAGCGGGGGGGCCGATACGCAGTATTTT; CDR3: CASSTGTSGGADTQYF
length: 15; J: TRBJ1-2; V: TRBV7-9; D: .; size: .; DNA: TGTGCCAGCAGCTTCGTCAGTACAGACCAAAATGGCTACACCTTC; CDR3: CASSFVSTDQNGYTF
length: 14; J: TRBJ1-1; V: TRBV5-1; D: .; size: .; DNA: TGCGCCAGCAGTCAAGGCGCCGGGGGCACTGAAGCTTTCTTT; CDR3: CASSQGAGGTEAFF
length: 16; J: TRBJ2-3; V: TRBV7-2; D: TRBD2; size: .; DNA: TGTGCCAGCAGCTGGACTAGCGGGGGGTCGGGGGGAGAGCAGTATTTT; CDR3: CASSWTSGGSGGEQYF
length: 16; J: TRBJ1-1; V: TRBV4-3; D: .; size: .; DNA: TGCGCCAGCAGCCAAGCCCGGGGGGGGGTGAACACTGAAGCTTTCTTT; CDR3: CASSQARGGVNTEAFF
length: 15; J: TRBJ2-2; V: TRBV4-1; D: TRBD2; size: .; DNA: TGCGCCAGCAGACGGAGCGGGGGGGGCACCGGGGAGCTGTTTTTT; CDR3: CASRRSGGGTGELFF
length: 12; J: TRBJ1-2; V: TRBV14; D: TRBD1; size: .; DNA: TGTGCCAGCAGCCTGGACAGGTCTGGCTACACCTTC; CDR3: CASSLDRSGYTF
length: 13; J: TRBJ2-3; V: TRBV30; D: TRBD2; size: .; DNA: TGTGCCTGGAGTAGCGGGGCGACAGATACGCAGTATTTT; CDR3: CAWSSGATDTQYF
length: 16; J: TRBJ2-5; V: TRBV7-9; D: .; size: .; DNA: TGTGCCAGCAGCCCAGTCAGGCAGGGTCTTTTGGAGACCCAGTACTTC; CDR3: CASSPVRQGLLETQYF
length: 12; J: TRBJ1-5; V: TRBV6-1; D: .; size: few; DNA: TGTGCCAGCACTGGGGGCCATCAGCCCCAGCATTTT; CDR3: CASTGGHQPQHF
length: 15; J: TRBJ1-1; V: TRBV5-5; D: .; size: .; DNA: TGTGCCAGCAGCCGGGTTGGTAGAGGGAACACTGAAGCTTTCTTT; CDR3: CASSRVGRGNTEAFF
length: 14; J: TRBJ2-5; V: TRBV4-1; D: .; size: once; DNA: TGCGCCAGTAGTGACCCCGGACAGACGGAGACCCAGTACTTC; CDR3: CASSDPGQTETQYF
length: 16; J: TRBJ1-4; V: TRBV19; D: .; size: .; DNA: TGTGCCAGTAGTATTTCGACAGGTCGGCCTCTCGAAAAACTGTTTTTT; CDR3: CASSISTGRPLEKLFF
length: 13; J: TRBJ1-2; V: TRBV7-2; D: .; size: .; DNA: TGTGCCAGCAGTTCATTCACTAACTATGGCTACACCTTC; CDR3: CASSSFTNYGYTF
length: 12; J: TRBJ1-5; V: TRBV6-1; D: .; size: .; DNA: TGTGCCAGCCAGGCGATTCCTCAGCCCCAGCATTTT; CDR3: CASQAIPQPQHF
length: 12; J: TRBJ2-4; V: TRBV28; D: .; size: .; DNA: TGTGCCAGCAGTTTAAACTCAAACATTCAGTACTTC; CDR3: CASSLNSNIQYF
length: 18; J: TRBJ2-1; V: TRBV7-9; D: TRBD2; size: .; DNA: TGTGCCAGCAGCTCCACTCCGGGGGGACTAGCGGGAGGGAATGAGCAGTTCTTC; CDR3: CASSSTPGGLAGGNEQFF
length: 15; J: TRBJ1-4; V: TRBV7-9; D: .; size: few; DNA: TGTGCCAGCAGCTTAATCCGGGTCGGGTTTGAAAAACTGTTTTTT; CDR3: CASSLIRVGFEKLFF
length: 14; J: TRBJ1-1; V: TRBV19; D: .; size: .; DNA: TGTGCCAGTAGTCGACTCCTTCCGGACACTGAAGCTTTCTTT; CDR3: CASSRLLPDTEAFF
length: 18; J: TRBJ1-4; V: TRBV4-2; D: .; size: .; DNA: TGTGCCAGCAGCCCTGAACCGCCGAGCCCACAGGGTCGAGGACAACTGTTTTTT; CDR3: CASSPEPPSPQGRGQLFF
length: 12; J: TRBJ1-2; V: TRBV6-5; D: TRBD1; size: .; DNA: TGTGCCAGCAGCGGACAGGGCTATGGCTACACCTTC; CDR3: CASSGQGYGYTF